Listed here are 24 T cell receptor beta chains from one sample, sequenced in a study of CD8+CD57+ T cells in acquired aplastic anemia. Genomic DNA served as template for TCR beta VDJ and CDR3 profiling. TCRdb re-derived calls from the reads in MiXCR, one entry per CDR3 protein. The sample contains around 190,000 distinct CDR3 sequences, 50% to 55% of which appear only once. The sequenced sample was sorted CD4+, CD8+, or CD8+CD57+ T cells (not recorded which) from PBMCs. These TCRs come from a human donor in good health, serving as a control.

The table lists this clonotype with many counts. The chain is built from TRBV11-3 and TRBJ2-1, with D unclear. CDR1 and CDR2 (germline): SGHNT, YENEEA. V gave up 0 bases and J gave up 6 bases, with 6 bases separating them. The CDR3 has 13 residues. The CDR3 sequence: CASSLEQTNEQFF. The CDR3 bases are TGTGCCAGCAGCTTAGAGCAAACCAATGAGCAGTTCTTC. Full variable domain (remainder filled in from reference TRBV11-3 and TRBJ2-1): EAGVVQSPRYKIIEKKQPVAFWCNPISGHNTLYWYLQNLGQGPELLIRYENEEAVDDSQLPKDRFSAERLKGVDSTLKIQPAELGDSAVYLCASSLEQTNEQFFGPGTRLTVL.

About this clonotype: One base away lies a much larger clone, so this may be a sequencing read error. The gene calls are TRBV10-3 and TRBJ2-6; possibly TRBD1 for D (6 bases). Trimming took off 6 bases at V and 3 bases at J, with 21 bases between the two ends. CDR1 and CDR2 from the germline V gene are ENHRY and SYGVKD. The CDR3 sequence is 18 residues long. CDR3 nucleotide sequence: TGTGCCATCAGCCGCGGACAGACATCAGGACTTGGGGCCAACGTCCTGACTTTC. It yields the protein CAISRGQTSGLGANVLTF.

This clonotype was picked up a small number of times. The genes are TRBV20-1 and TRBJ1-1; tentative D call: TRBD1 (5 bases). V lost 1 base, J lost 7 bases, and 13 bases lay in between. Germline V gene sequence: CDR1 DFQATT, CDR2 SNEGSKA (reference sequence). The CDR3 consists of 13 residues. The CDR3 region has the DNA TGCAGTGCTAGAGCCCCCAGGGAACATGAAGCTTTCTTT. Translating it yields CSARAPREHEAFF.

This clonotype was seen repeatedly, ten times or more. The chain links TRBV5-1 to TRBJ1-4; D uncertain. The CDR3 length is 16 residues. Germline CDR1 reads SGHRS; CDR2 reads YFSETQ. The ends were cut back, 0 bases at V and 4 bases at J, with 13 bases in the middle. The CDR3 region is CASSLGDSRFNEKLFF. CDR3 coding DNA: TGCGCCAGCAGCTTGGGTGACTCCAGGTTTAATGAAAAACTGTTTTTT.

The V and J genes are TRBV7-3 and TRBJ2-5, with unresolved D. The CDR3 consists of 14 residues. Germline CDR1 reads SGHTA; CDR2 reads FQGTGA. The V and J ends lost 0 bases and 1 base respectively, with 6 bases between them. CDR3 sequence (DNA): TGTGCCAGCAGCTTAACCCGGATCCAAGAGACCCAGTACTTC. Residues: CASSLTRIQETQYF.

V is TRBV25-1 and J is TRBJ2-3; 8 bases match TRBD2. The length of the CDR3 is 18 residues. Germline V gene data show CDR1 as MGHDK and CDR2 as SYGVNS. With 0 bases clipped from V and 4 bases from J, the junction kept 12 bases outside the gene matches. CDR3 DNA: TGTGCCAGCAGTGAATATAACCCCCCGGGGGGGCCAGCAGATACGCAGTATTTT. Translation: CASSEYNPPGGPADTQYF.

About this clonotype: Compared with germline, one end of the junction differs, possibly owing to a read error. The CDR3 spells CASSSRGAYGQYF. CDR3 bases: TGTGCCAGCAGCTCCCGCGGTGCCTACGGGCAGTACTTC. The V and J genes are TRBV7-2 and TRBJ2-7; D remains unclear. The germline CDR1 and CDR2 sequences are SGHTA and FQGNSA. This CDR3 has 13 residues.

There are many counts of this clonotype. The chain recombines TRBV12-3 or TRBV12-4 with TRBJ2-3; the D gene is possibly TRBD1 (5 bases). This CDR3 has 15 residues. Trimming shortened V by 4 bases and J by 2 bases, and 13 bases separated the two germline ends. CDR3 bases: TGTGCCAGCAGTTCAGGGAAGTGGGTCACAGATACGCAGTATTTT. Residues: CASSSGKWVTDTQYF.

This clonotype showed up many times. The rearrangement joins TRBV7-6 to TRBJ1-2; D may be TRBD1 (5 bases). V was cut by 0 bases and J by 6 bases, with 11 bases left in between. This CDR3 is built from 14 residues. The germline V gene has CDR1 SGHVS and CDR2 FNYEAQ. The CDR3 coding sequence is TGTGCCAGCAGCTTAGCGGGGGGTGGGGATGGCTACACCTTC. Its translation: CASSLAGGGDGYTF.

This clonotype has a count of ten or more. The chain has TRBV12-3 or TRBV12-4 and TRBJ1-5; TRBD1 agrees at 11 bases. V gave up 6 bases and J gave up 4 bases; unmatched junction bases: 8. This CDR3 has 16 residues. The CDR3 region is CASSQSGTGGNQPQHF. The CDR3 DNA reads as TGTGCCAGCAGCCAATCCGGGACAGGGGGAAATCAGCCCCAGCATTTT.

The chain links TRBV27 to TRBJ2-2; 9 nucleotides align to TRBD1. In germline, CDR1 is MNHEY, CDR2 SMNVEV (reference sequence). J was trimmed by 9 bases and V by 7 bases; bases with no gene match: 12. The CDR3 length is 15 residues. The CDR3 region is CASTRFSGQGRELFF. CDR3 nucleotide sequence: TGTGCCAGCACCAGGTTTTCGGGACAGGGCAGGGAGCTGTTTTTT.

The gene calls are TRBV10-2 and TRBJ2-3; TRBD2 matches at 15 bases. V lost 8 bases, J lost 5 bases, and 2 bases stayed unmatched. The CDR3 extends over 14 amino acids. Per the germline V gene, CDR1 is WSHSY and CDR2 is SAAADI. The CDR3 coding sequence is TGCGCCAGCCGGACTAGCGGGGGGGGAGATACGCAGTATTTT. Translating gives CASRTSGGGDTQYF.

This clonotype was seen just once. This chain links TRBV9 with TRBJ1-3, with D uncertain. The CDR3 is made up of 15 amino acids. From germline, CDR1 is SGDLS and CDR2 YYNGEE. The V gene lost 0 bases and the J gene lost 0 bases, with 7 bases spanning the gap. The CDR3 sequence is CASSVDRGSGNTIYF. CDR3 in DNA: TGTGCCAGCAGCGTAGATCGGGGCTCTGGAAACACCATATATTTT.

This chain uses TRBV12-3 or TRBV12-4 with TRBJ1-2, with no clear D. V lost 8 bases and J lost 4, with 11 bases in between. CDR3 length equals 12 residues. For the CDR3, the DNA is TGTGCCAGCTCTGGGGAAGTCTATGGCTACACCTTC. Translation gives CASSGEVYGYTF.

This clonotype was recorded a few times. V usage is TRBV10-3 and J usage is TRBJ1-2, with 8 bases aligning to TRBD1. The V gene's germline CDR1 is ENHRY and CDR2 SYGVKD. This CDR3 region has 14 residues. Trimming removed 6 bases from V and 0 bases from J; junction bases left unmatched: 3. CDR3 sequence reads: CAISTGGPNYGYTF. The CDR3 bases are TGTGCCATCAGCACAGGGGGTCCTAACTATGGCTACACCTTC.

Details on this clonotype: A much bigger clone sits one base away, suggesting this may be a read error. CDR3 region: CASNWSQETQYF. The CDR3 DNA sequence: TGTGCCAGCAACTGGAGCCAAGAGACCCAGTACTTC. The chain employs TRBV6-2 or TRBV6-3 and TRBJ2-5; no definite D call. The CDR3 is made up of 12 amino acids. V dropped 7 bases and J dropped 1 base, with 7 bases sitting between them. The germline CDR1 and CDR2 sequences are MNHEY and SVGEGT.

The sample holds many counts of this clonotype. J is TRBJ2-7 and V is TRBV6-6; no reliable D call. The CDR3 spans 11 residues. CDR1 and CDR2 (germline): MNHNY, SVGAGI (reference sequence). Trimming took off 5 bases at V and 5 bases at J, with 7 bases between the two ends. CDR3 sequence (DNA): TGTGCCAGCAGTCGCCTTCACGAGCAGTACTTC. Encoded protein: CASSRLHEQYF.

The chain joins TRBV7-2 to TRBJ2-3; perhaps TRBD2 as D (6 bases). CDR1 is SGHTA, CDR2 FQGNSA, per germline. The V and J ends lost 0 bases and 6 bases respectively, with 7 bases between them. This CDR3 is built from 13 residues. The CDR3 DNA sequence: TGTGCCAGCAGCTTAGCCCTAGCGGATACGCAGTATTTT. This translates into CASSLALADTQYF.

The chain combines TRBV6-5 with TRBJ2-3; 14 positions agree with TRBD2. V was clipped by 7 bases and J by 2 bases; unmatched bases: 11. The V gene's germline CDR1 is MNHEY and CDR2 SVGAGI. This CDR3 region has 18 residues. Written as DNA, the CDR3 is TGTGCCAGCACCTCCCTCGGACTAGCGGGGGGCCCCACAGATACGCAGTATTTT. Amino acids: CASTSLGLAGGPTDTQYF.

The chain has TRBV20-1 and TRBJ2-7; no firm D call. V dropped 0 bases and J dropped 0 bases, with 9 bases sitting between them. This CDR3 region has 14 residues. CDR1 is DFQATT, CDR2 SNEGSKA, per germline (reference sequence). The CDR3 DNA reads as TGCAGTGCTAGAGAGTTCGACGTCTCCTACGAGCAGTACTTC. It encodes CSAREFDVSYEQYF.

This clonotype was seen a few times. The V and J genes are TRBV7-9 and TRBJ2-2, with a weak D call TRBD1 (5 bases). Germline CDR1 reads SEHNR; CDR2 reads FQNEAQ (reference sequence). The V gene lost 1 base and the J gene lost 7 bases, with 7 bases spanning the gap. CDR3 length: 13 amino acids. CDR3 loop: CASSLVGRGELFF. DNA for the CDR3: TGTGCCAGCAGCTTAGTGGGGCGCGGGGAGCTGTTTTTT.

This clonotype occurred a few times. The genes are TRBV19 and TRBJ2-5, with TRBD1 matching over 10 bases. J gave up 2 bases and V 5 bases, and 2 bases lay outside the gene matches. This CDR3 spans 14 amino acids. Germline V gives CDR1 LNHDA, CDR2 SQIVND (reference sequence). In DNA, the CDR3 is TGTGCCAGTAGTCCGGGACAGGGGCAAGAGACCCAGTACTTC. Its protein is CASSPGQGQETQYF.

Ten or more counts support this clonotype. The V gene is TRBV19, the J gene TRBJ1-6, with D possibly TRBD1 on 5 matching bases. Per germline, CDR1 LNHDA and CDR2 SQIVND (reference sequence). The CDR3 runs 16 residues. V shed 4 bases and J shed 1 base, with 11 bases lying between them. The CDR3 loop reads CASSTIGGSYNSPLHF. The CDR3 DNA follows: TGTGCCAGTAGTACCATCGGGGGATCCTATAATTCACCCCTCCACTTT.

The gene calls are TRBV19 and TRBJ2-7; a possible D gene is TRBD1 (6 bases). The germline V gene has CDR1 LNHDA and CDR2 SQIVND (reference sequence). Between the trimmed V and J ends, which lost 3 bases and 6 bases, there was a span of 15 bases. The CDR3 contains 14 residues. CDR3 residues: CASSITAGVGEQYF. In DNA, the CDR3 is TGTGCCAGTAGTATTACCGCAGGGGTGGGCGAGCAGTACTTC.